The clone carrying this T cell receptor (beta chain) was detected only once. Its specificity is unknown. The junction differs from germline at one of its ends, possibly a read error. This entry is derived from a study of T cell responses to AZD1222 COVID-19 vaccine. Study findings and constraints: Nearly half of spike-specific TCRs reportedly go after variant regions that carry no mutations.

Sequencing was performed with immunoSEQ multiplex PCR; in TCRdb, only in-frame clones are kept and a portion is missing. The table has about 270,000 clones, 94% seen once; the top ten hold less than 0.6%. From germline, CDR1 is DFQATT and CDR2 SNEGSKA (reference sequence). This CDR3 contains 11 residues. The source of this sequence is an adult who received the AZD1222 COVID-19 vaccine. The source was peripheral blood, collected 28 days after the second AZD1222 dose. This rearrangement joins TRBV20-1 to TRBJ1-5; D may be TRBD1 (5 bases). In DNA, the CDR3 is TGCAGTGCTAGAGATCGGGCAGGGTCTATTTTT. Residues: CSARDRAGSIF.